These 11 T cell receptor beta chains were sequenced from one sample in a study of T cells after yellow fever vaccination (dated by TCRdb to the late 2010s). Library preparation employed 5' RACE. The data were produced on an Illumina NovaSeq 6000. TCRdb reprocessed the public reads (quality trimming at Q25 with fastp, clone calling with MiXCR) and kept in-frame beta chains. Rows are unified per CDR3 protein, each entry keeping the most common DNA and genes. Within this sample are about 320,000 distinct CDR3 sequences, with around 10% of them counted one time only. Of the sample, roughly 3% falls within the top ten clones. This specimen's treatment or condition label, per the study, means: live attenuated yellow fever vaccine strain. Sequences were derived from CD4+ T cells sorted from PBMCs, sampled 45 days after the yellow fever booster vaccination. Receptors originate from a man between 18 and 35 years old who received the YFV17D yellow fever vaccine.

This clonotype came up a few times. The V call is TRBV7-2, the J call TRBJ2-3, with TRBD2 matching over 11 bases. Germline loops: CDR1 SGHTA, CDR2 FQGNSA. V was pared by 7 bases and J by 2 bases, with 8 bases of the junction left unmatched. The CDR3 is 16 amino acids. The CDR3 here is CASTLRLAGTTDTQYF. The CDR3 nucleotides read TGTGCCAGCACGTTAAGACTAGCGGGGACCACAGATACGCAGTATTTT. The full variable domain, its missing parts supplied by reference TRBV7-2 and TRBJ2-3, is GAGVSQSPSNKVTEKGKDVELRCDPISGHTALYWYRQSLGQGLEFLIYFQGNSAPDKSGLPSDRFSAERTGGSVSTLTIQRTQQEDSAVYLCASTLRLAGTTDTQYFGPGTRLTVL.

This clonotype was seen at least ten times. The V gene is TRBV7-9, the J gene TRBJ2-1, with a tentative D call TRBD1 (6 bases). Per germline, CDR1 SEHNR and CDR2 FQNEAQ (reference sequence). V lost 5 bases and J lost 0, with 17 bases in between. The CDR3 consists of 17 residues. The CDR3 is CASSPRTVASSYNEQFF. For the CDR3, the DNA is TGTGCCAGCAGCCCGAGGACAGTGGCAAGCTCCTACAATGAGCAGTTCTTC.

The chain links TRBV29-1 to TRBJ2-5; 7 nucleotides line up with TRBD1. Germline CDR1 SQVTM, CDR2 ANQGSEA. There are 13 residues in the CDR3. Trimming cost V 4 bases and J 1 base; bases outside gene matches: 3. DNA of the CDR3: TGCAGCGTTGGATGGGACAGCCAAGAGACCCAGTACTTC. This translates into CSVGWDSQETQYF.

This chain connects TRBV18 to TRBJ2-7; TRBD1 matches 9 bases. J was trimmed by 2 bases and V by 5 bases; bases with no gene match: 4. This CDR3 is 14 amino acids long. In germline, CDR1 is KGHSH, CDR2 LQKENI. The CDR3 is CASSGTGITYEQYV. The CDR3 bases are TGTGCCAGCTCAGGGACAGGGATCACCTACGAGCAGTACGTC.

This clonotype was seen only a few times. The CDR3 here is CASSGDRGNSPLHF. The CDR3 DNA reads TGTGCCAGCAGCGGGGATCGTGGTAATTCACCCCTCCACTTT. The chain couples TRBV2 to TRBJ1-6; D not resolved. The CDR3 loop spans 14 amino acids. Germline lookup yields CDR1 SNHLY and CDR2 FYNNEI. V was pared by 6 bases and J by 6 bases, with 12 bases between.

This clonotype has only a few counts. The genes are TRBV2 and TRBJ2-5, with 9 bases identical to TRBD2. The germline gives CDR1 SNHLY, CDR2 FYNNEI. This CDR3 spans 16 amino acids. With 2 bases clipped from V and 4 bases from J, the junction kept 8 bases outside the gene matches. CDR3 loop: CASSEMSGGQGETQYF. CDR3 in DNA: TGTGCCAGCAGTGAAATGAGCGGGGGGCAGGGAGAGACCCAGTACTTC.

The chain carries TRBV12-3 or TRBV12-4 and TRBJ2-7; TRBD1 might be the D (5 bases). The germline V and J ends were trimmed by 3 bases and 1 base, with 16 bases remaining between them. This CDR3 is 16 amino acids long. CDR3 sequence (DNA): TGTGCCAGCAGTTTCGGTGGTAAAGGGGATTCCTACGAGCAGTACTTC. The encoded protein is CASSFGGKGDSYEQYF.

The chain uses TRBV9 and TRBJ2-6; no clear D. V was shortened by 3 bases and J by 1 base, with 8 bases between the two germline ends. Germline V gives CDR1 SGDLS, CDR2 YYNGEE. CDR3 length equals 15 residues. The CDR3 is CASSESLSGANVLTF. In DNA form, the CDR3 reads TGTGCCAGCAGCGAGTCGTTGTCTGGGGCCAACGTCCTGACTTTC.

The CDR3 is CASSRNTGTGEETQYF. DNA for the CDR3: TGCGCCAGCAGCCGGAATACCGGGACAGGGGAAGAGACCCAGTACTTC. J is TRBJ2-5 and V is TRBV5-1; 10 nucleotides match TRBD1. J was trimmed by 3 bases and V by 4 bases; bases with no gene match: 9. Germline V gives CDR1 SGHRS, CDR2 YFSETQ. The CDR3 totals 16 residues.

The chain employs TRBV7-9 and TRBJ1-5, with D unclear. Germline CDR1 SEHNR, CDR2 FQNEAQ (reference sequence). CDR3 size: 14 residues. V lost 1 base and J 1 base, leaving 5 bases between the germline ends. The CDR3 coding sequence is TGTGCCAGCAGCTTAGGACCCAGCAATCAGCCCCAGCATTTT. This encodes CASSLGPSNQPQHF.

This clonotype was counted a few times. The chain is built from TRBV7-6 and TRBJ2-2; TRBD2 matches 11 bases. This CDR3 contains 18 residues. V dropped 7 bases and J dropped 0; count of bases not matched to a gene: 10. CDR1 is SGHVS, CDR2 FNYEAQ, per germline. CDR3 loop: CASILRASGGTNTGELFF. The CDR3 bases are TGTGCCAGCATACTTAGAGCTAGCGGGGGGACGAACACCGGGGAGCTGTTTTTT. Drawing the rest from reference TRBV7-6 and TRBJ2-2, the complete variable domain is GAGVSQSPRYKVTKRGQDVALRCDPISGHVSLYWYRQALGQGPEFLTYFNYEAQQDKSGLPNDRFSAERPEGSISTLTIQRTEQRDSAMYRCASILRASGGTNTGELFFGEGSRLTVL.